This entry is about one T cell receptor (beta chain). Antigen: not known. Trimming took 3 bases from V and 2 from J, leaving 17 bases between them. This CDR3 comprises 17 residues. The sample comes from a study of cytomegalovirus exposure and HLA in healthy donors. Study findings and constraints: Earlier analysis found most TCR beta V segments productive about 90% or about 30% of the time.

60 Vbeta and 13 Jbeta primers were used in PCR. Sequenced by immunoSEQ multiplex PCR; TCRdb stores in-frame clones only, minus some. Among roughly 180,000 clones listed, around 74% were seen once. This chain uses TRBV6-7 with TRBJ1-3; D possibly corresponds to TRBD1 (6 bases). TRBV6-7 is placed among ORFs of uncertain function. The specimen sequenced was PBMCs. The clonotype comes from a female donor in good health and CMV-seronegative. This CDR3 reads CASSYYSTGSAGNTIYF. DNA of the CDR3: TGTGCCAGCAGTTATTACTCCACAGGGTCGGCTGGAAACACCATATATTTT.